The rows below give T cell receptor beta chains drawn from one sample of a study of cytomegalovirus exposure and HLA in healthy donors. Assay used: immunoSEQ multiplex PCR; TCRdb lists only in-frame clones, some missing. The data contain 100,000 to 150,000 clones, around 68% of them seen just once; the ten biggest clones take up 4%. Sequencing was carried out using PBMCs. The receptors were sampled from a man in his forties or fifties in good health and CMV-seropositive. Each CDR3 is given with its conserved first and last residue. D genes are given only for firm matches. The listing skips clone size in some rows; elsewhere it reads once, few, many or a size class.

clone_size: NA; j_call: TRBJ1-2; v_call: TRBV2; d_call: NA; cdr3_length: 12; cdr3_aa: CASTSRNYGYTF; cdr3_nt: TGTGCCAGCACCAGCAGGAACTATGGCTACACCTTC
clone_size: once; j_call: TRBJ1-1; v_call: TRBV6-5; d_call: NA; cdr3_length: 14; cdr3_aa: CASSPAPSDTEAFF; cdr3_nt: TGTGCCAGCAGCCCCGCCCCCAGCGACACTGAAGCTTTCTTT
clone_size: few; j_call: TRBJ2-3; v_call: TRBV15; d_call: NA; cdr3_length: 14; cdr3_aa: CATSRDQRADTQYF; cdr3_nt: TGTGCCACCAGCAGAGATCAGAGGGCAGATACGCAGTATTTT
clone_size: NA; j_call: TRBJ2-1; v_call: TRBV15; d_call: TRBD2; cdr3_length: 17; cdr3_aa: CATSSPRTSGGYNEQFF; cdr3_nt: TGTGCCACCAGCAGTCCAAGGACTAGCGGTGGCTACAATGAGCAGTTCTTC
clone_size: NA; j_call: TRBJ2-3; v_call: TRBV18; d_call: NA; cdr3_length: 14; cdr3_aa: CASSPSGSWESQYF; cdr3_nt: TGTGCCAGCTCACCCAGCGGCAGCTGGGAGTCGCAGTATTTT
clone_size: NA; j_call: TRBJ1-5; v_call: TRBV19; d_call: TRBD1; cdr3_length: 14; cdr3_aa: CASSMEGAVQPQHF; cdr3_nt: TGTGCCAGTAGTATGGAGGGGGCAGTACAGCCCCAGCATTTT
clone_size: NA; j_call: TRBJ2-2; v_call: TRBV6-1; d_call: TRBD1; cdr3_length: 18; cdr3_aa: CASSVPGQGGWNTGELFF; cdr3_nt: TGTGCCAGCAGTGTCCCGGGACAGGGGGGATGGAACACCGGGGAGCTGTTTTTT
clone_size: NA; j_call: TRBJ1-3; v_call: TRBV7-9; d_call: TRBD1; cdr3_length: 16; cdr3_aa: CASSLEGTGEGNTIYF; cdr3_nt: TGTGCCAGCAGCTTAGAGGGGACAGGGGAAGGAAACACCATATATTTT
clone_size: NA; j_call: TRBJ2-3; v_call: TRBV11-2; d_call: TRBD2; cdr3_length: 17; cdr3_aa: CASSLVGASGRTDTQYF; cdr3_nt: TGTGCCAGCAGCTTGGTAGGAGCTAGCGGGAGGACAGATACGCAGTATTTT
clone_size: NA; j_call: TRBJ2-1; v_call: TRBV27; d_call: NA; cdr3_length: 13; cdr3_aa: CASSRTTYDEQFF; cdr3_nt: TGTGCCAGCAGCCGAACCACTTACGATGAGCAGTTCTTC
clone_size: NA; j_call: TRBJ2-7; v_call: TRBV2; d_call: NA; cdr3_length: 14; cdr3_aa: CASRETGPSYEQYF; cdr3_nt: TGTGCCAGCAGGGAGACAGGACCCTCCTACGAGCAGTACTTC
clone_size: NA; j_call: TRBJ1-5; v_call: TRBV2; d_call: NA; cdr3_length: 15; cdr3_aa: CASSLGRVSNQPQHF; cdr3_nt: TGTGCCAGCAGTTTAGGGCGGGTGAGCAATCAGCCCCAGCATTTT
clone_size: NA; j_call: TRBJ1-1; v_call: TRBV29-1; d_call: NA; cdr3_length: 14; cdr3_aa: CSAQRGTMNTEAFF; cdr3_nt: TGCAGCGCCCAAAGGGGAACGATGAACACTGAAGCTTTCTTT
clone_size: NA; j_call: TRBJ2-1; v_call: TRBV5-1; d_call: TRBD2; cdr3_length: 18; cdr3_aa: CASSLNLLAGGSDNEQFF; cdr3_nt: TGCGCCAGCAGCTTAAACCTACTAGCGGGGGGGTCTGACAATGAGCAGTTCTTC
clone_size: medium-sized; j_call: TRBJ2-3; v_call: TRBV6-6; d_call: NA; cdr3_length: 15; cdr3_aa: CASRPGDWDTDTQYF; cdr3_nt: TGTGCCAGCAGGCCAGGGGATTGGGACACAGATACGCAGTATTTT
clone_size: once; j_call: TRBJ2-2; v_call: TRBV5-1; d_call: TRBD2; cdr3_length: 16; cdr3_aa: CASSLGPGGPTGELFF; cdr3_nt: TGCGCCAGCAGCTTGGGGCCGGGAGGGCCAACCGGGGAGCTGTTTTTT
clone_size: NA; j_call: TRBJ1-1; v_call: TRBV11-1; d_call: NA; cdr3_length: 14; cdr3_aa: CASSLMIKGQGAFF; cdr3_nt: TGTGCCAGCAGCTTAATGATCAAAGGACAAGGAGCTTTCTTT
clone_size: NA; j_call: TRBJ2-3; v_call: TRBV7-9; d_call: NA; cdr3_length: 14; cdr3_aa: CASSLGGAQGTQYF; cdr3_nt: TGTGCCAGCAGCTTGGGGGGGGCCCAAGGTACGCAGTATTTT
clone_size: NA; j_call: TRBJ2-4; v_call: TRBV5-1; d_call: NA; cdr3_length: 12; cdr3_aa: CASSFGGDIQYF; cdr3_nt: TGCGCCAGCAGCTTCGGGGGTGACATTCAGTACTTC
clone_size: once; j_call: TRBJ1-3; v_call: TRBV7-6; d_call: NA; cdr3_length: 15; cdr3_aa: CASSLGQGIADTIYF; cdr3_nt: TGTGCCAGCAGCTTAGGGCAGGGTATAGCAGACACCATATATTTT
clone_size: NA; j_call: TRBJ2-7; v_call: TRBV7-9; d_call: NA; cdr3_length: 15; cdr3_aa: CASSLGGGTTYEQYF; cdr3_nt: TGTGCCAGCAGCTTAGGTGGCGGGACCACCTACGAGCAGTACTTC
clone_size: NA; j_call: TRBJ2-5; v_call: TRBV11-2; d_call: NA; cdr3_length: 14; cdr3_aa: CASSPGTGAETQYF; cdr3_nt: TGTGCCAGCAGCCCAGGAACTGGGGCAGAGACCCAGTACTTC
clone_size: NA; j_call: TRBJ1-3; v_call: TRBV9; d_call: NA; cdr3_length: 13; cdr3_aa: CASSGASGNTIYF; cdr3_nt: TGTGCCAGCAGCGGGGCTTCCGGAAACACCATATATTTT
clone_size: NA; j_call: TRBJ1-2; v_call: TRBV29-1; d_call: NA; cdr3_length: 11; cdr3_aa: CSVDQGYGYTF; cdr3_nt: TGCAGCGTTGATCAGGGGTATGGCTACACCTTC
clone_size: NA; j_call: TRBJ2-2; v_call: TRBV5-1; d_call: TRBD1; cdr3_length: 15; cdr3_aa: CASSLGDRGRGELFF; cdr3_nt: TGCGCCAGCAGCTTGGGGGACAGGGGTCGCGGGGAGCTGTTTTTT
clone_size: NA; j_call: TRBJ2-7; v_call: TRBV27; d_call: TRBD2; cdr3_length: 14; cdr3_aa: CASSSSGNSYEQYF; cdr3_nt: TGTGCCAGCAGTTCTAGCGGAAACTCCTACGAGCAGTACTTC
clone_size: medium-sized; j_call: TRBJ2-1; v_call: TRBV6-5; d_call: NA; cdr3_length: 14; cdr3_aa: CASYALTDAREQFF; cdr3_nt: TGTGCCAGCTACGCCCTCACTGATGCTCGTGAGCAGTTCTTC
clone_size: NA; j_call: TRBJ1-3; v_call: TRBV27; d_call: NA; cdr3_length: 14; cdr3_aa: CASSFQGTGNTIYF; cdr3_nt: TGTGCCAGCAGTTTCCAGGGTACTGGAAACACCATATATTTT
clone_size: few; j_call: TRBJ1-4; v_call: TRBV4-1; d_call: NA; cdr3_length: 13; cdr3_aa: CASSQGGNEKLFF; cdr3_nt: TGCGCCAGCAGCCAGGGGGGTAATGAAAAACTGTTTTTT
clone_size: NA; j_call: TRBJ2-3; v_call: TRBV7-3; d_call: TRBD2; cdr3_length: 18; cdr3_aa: CASSFDLGLAASTDTQYF; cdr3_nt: TGTGCCAGCAGCTTCGACTTGGGACTAGCGGCTAGCACAGATACGCAGTATTTT
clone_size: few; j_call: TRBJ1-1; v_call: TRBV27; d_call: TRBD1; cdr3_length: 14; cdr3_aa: CASSLAQGSTEAFF; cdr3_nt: TGTGCCAGCAGTTTGGCACAGGGGAGCACTGAAGCTTTCTTT
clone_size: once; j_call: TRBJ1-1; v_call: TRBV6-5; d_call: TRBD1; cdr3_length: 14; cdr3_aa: CASSYVGQGAEAFF; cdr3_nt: TGTGCCAGCAGTTACGTAGGACAGGGGGCAGAAGCTTTCTTT
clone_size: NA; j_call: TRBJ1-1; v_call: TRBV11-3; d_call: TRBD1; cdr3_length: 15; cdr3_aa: CASSRTGGRGTEAFF; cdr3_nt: TGTGCCAGCAGCCGGACAGGGGGCAGAGGCACTGAAGCTTTCTTT
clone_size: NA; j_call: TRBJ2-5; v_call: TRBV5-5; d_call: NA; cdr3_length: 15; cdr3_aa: CASSRYRDLRGTQYF; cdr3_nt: TGTGCCAGCAGCCGTTACAGGGATCTAAGGGGGACCCAGTACTTC
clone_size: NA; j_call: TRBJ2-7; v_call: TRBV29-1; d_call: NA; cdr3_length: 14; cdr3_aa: CSVDFGQGNHEQYF; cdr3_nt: TGCAGCGTTGATTTTGGGCAGGGGAACCACGAGCAGTACTTC
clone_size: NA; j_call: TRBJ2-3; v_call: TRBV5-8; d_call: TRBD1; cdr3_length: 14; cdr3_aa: CASSLQGSTDTQYF; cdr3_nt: TGTGCCAGCAGCTTACAGGGGAGCACAGATACGCAGTATTTT
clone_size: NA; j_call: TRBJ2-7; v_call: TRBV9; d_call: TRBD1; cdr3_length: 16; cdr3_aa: CASSVATTGVGDEQYF; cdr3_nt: TGTGCCAGCAGCGTAGCGACAACAGGGGTTGGGGACGAGCAGTACTTC